These T cell receptor beta chains were read from a single sample in a study of CD8 T cells in ankylosing spondylitis. TCRdb re-derived calls from the 5' RACE reads in MiXCR, one entry per CDR3 protein. The sample records roughly 370,000 distinct CDR3 sequences, approximately 20% being singletons. The sample was blood, either unsorted or a sorted T cell fraction (not recorded which). The source of these receptors is a male donor with ankylosing spondylitis. Both conserved end residues are part of each CDR3. Each record gives: clone size, D gene, J gene, V gene, CDR3 protein, CDR3 DNA. D genes are given only for firm matches. Some rows mark clone size as missing; the rest say once, few, many or name a class of expanded clone.

clone size: NA; D gene: NA; J gene: TRBJ1-1; V gene: TRBV25-1; CDR3 protein: CASSGREKHTEAFF; CDR3 DNA: TGTGCCAGCAGTGGCAGGGAAAAGCACACTGAAGCTTTCTTT
clone size: few; D gene: NA; J gene: TRBJ2-5; V gene: TRBV9; CDR3 protein: CASSEIHGPAGQETQYF; CDR3 DNA: TGTGCCAGCAGCGAAATCCATGGTCCAGCGGGACAGGAGACCCAGTACTTC
clone size: few; D gene: TRBD2; J gene: TRBJ2-1; V gene: TRBV9; CDR3 protein: CASSARGREDNEQFF; CDR3 DNA: TGTGCCAGCAGCGCACGGGGGCGGGAGGACAATGAGCAGTTCTTC
clone size: NA; D gene: TRBD1; J gene: TRBJ2-2; V gene: TRBV10-1; CDR3 protein: CASTPGQGAGTGELFF; CDR3 DNA: TGCGCCAGCACCCCGGGACAGGGGGCCGGCACCGGGGAGCTGTTTTTT
clone size: NA; D gene: NA; J gene: TRBJ2-7; V gene: TRBV3-1; CDR3 protein: CASSQQGEQYF; CDR3 DNA: TGTGCCAGCAGCCAACAGGGGGAGCAGTACTTC
clone size: NA; D gene: TRBD2; J gene: TRBJ2-1; V gene: TRBV10-3; CDR3 protein: CAISESRLAGTNEQFF; CDR3 DNA: TGTGCCATCAGTGAGTCAAGACTAGCGGGGACCAATGAGCAGTTCTTC
clone size: once; D gene: TRBD1; J gene: TRBJ2-5; V gene: TRBV10-3; CDR3 protein: CAISIGQGAMETQYF; CDR3 DNA: TGTGCCATCAGTATTGGACAGGGCGCCATGGAGACCCAGTACTTC
clone size: once; D gene: TRBD2; J gene: TRBJ2-1; V gene: TRBV7-2; CDR3 protein: CASAGTSESNEQFF; CDR3 DNA: TGTGCCAGCGCCGGGACTAGCGAATCTAATGAGCAGTTCTTC
clone size: NA; D gene: TRBD2; J gene: TRBJ2-2; V gene: TRBV30; CDR3 protein: CAWTGLTNTGELFF; CDR3 DNA: TGTGCCTGGACGGGACTAACGAACACCGGGGAGCTGTTTTTT
clone size: NA; D gene: TRBD1; J gene: TRBJ1-2; V gene: TRBV5-1; CDR3 protein: CASTPGGSHGGYTF; CDR3 DNA: TGCGCCAGCACCCCAGGGGGGTCCCACGGGGGCTACACCTTC